A single sample is the source of the 13 T cell receptor beta chains below, sequenced in a study of blood T cell repertoires in COVID-19. Measured with immunoSEQ multiplex PCR; TCRdb has only the in-frame clones, and not every one. The repertoire holds 220,000 or so clones, with about 84% as singletons. Sequenced material: PBMCs or T cells enriched from blood (not recorded which). Receptor source: a woman in her fifties or sixties who had recovered from COVID-19.

The genes are TRBV3-1 (or the pseudogene TRBV3-2) and TRBJ2-3; 7 positions match TRBD2. The CDR3 extends over 13 amino acids. CDR1 LGHDT and CDR2 YNNKEL come from the germline V gene (reference sequence). Trimming removed 2 bases from V and 4 bases from J; junction bases left unmatched: 0. As DNA, the CDR3 is TGTGCCAGCAGCCAACGGGGGGCAGATACGCAGTATTTT. Translated, it gives CASSQRGADTQYF.

The V call is TRBV28, the J call TRBJ1-2; no reliable D call. The germline V gene has CDR1 MDHEN and CDR2 SYDVKM. V was shortened by 6 bases and J by 4 bases, with 18 bases between the two germline ends. The CDR3 loop spans 15 amino acids. DNA of the CDR3: TGTGCCAGCAGCCTGACTTCCGGCCTCCCCTATGGCTACACCTTC. It specifies CASSLTSGLPYGYTF.

V gene TRBV3-1 (or the pseudogene TRBV3-2) combines with J gene TRBJ1-6, with D uncertain. V lost 1 base and J lost 7, with 11 bases in between. The CDR3 has 15 residues. The V gene's germline CDR1 is LGHDT and CDR2 YNNKEL (reference sequence). The CDR3 spells CASSQGSRRNSPLHF. In DNA form, the CDR3 reads TGTGCCAGCAGCCAAGGGAGCCGACGGAATTCACCCCTCCACTTT.

The gene calls are TRBV29-1 and TRBJ2-7; 8 bases map to TRBD1. CDR1 is SQVTM and CDR2 is ANQGSEA in the germline V gene. The V segment lost 1 base and the J segment 6 bases; nucleotides outside the gene matches: 8. This CDR3 contains 14 residues. CDR3 protein: CSVEVGGRGLEQYF. For the CDR3, the DNA is TGCAGCGTTGAAGTTGGGGGCAGGGGGCTCGAGCAGTACTTC.

This clone was seen more than once but under ten times. The rearrangement uses TRBV7-9 and TRBJ1-1; D gene uncertain. Trimming took 3 bases from V and 5 from J, leaving 7 bases between them. CDR1 and CDR2 (germline): SEHNR, FQNEAQ (reference sequence). This CDR3 region has 12 residues. The CDR3 region has the DNA TGTGCCAGCAGCTTGGCTGTTACTGAAGCTTTCTTT. Translating gives CASSLAVTEAFF. Combining the CDR3 with reference TRBV7-9 and TRBJ1-1 gives the whole variable domain DTGVSQNPRHKITKRGQNVTFRCDPISEHNRLYWYRQTLGQGPEFLTYFQNEAQLEKSRLLSDRFSAERPKGSFSTLEIQRTEQGDSAMYLCASSLAVTEAFFGQGTRLTVV.

This chain links TRBV13 with TRBJ2-3, with a weak D call TRBD2 (6 bases). The CDR3 covers 18 residues. Trimming shortened V by 3 bases and J by 6 bases, and 25 bases separated the two germline ends. CDR1 is PRHDT and CDR2 is FYEKMQ in the germline V gene (reference sequence). The DNA for the CDR3 is TGTGCCAGCAGCTTCTCCCCGCCCGGCGGGACCCTCGGGGATACGCAGTATTTT. Translation gives CASSFSPPGGTLGDTQYF.

The chain carries TRBV28 and TRBJ1-2; D is unclear. CDR1 is MDHEN, CDR2 SYDVKM, per germline. The CDR3 has 13 amino acids. Trimming stripped 6 bases from V and 5 bases from J, with 13 bases between. CDR3 nucleotides: TGTGCCAGCAGACCTGGAGCCGAGTATGGCTACACCTTC. Translating gives CASRPGAEYGYTF.

The rearrangement links TRBV6-5 to TRBJ1-1; D is possibly TRBD1 (6 bases). V was cut by 6 bases and J by 2 bases, with 7 bases left in between. CDR3 length: 12 residues. The germline CDR1 and CDR2 sequences are MNHEY and SVGAGI. The CDR3 region is CASRQGNTEAFF. As DNA, the CDR3 is TGTGCCAGCAGACAGGGCAACACTGAAGCTTTCTTT.

The rearrangement uses TRBV19 and TRBJ2-7; TRBD1 matches 9 bases. The CDR3 sequence is 15 residues long. V trimming: 5 bases; J trimming: 0 bases; junction bases outside the gene matches: 5. Germline V gives CDR1 LNHDA, CDR2 SQIVND (reference sequence). The CDR3 coding sequence is TGTGCCAGTAGTCCCGGGACAGGGAACTCCTACGAGCAGTACTTC. It translates to CASSPGTGNSYEQYF.

The chain recombines TRBV7-2 with TRBJ2-7; 9 nucleotides match TRBD2. Germline loops: CDR1 SGHTA, CDR2 FQGNSA. This CDR3 contains 17 residues. V lost 0 bases, J lost 0 bases, and 6 bases stayed unmatched. The CDR3 spells CASSLARGGVSSYEQYF. CDR3 in DNA: TGTGCCAGCAGCTTAGCGCGGGGGGGCGTTAGCTCCTACGAGCAGTACTTC.

This chain joins TRBV29-1 and TRBJ2-7, with D maybe TRBD1 (5 bases). V lost 5 bases, J lost 0 bases, and 14 bases lay in between. In germline, CDR1 is SQVTM, CDR2 ANQGSEA. The CDR3 totals 14 residues. This chain's CDR3 is CSVRKQDNSYEQYF. The DNA of the CDR3 is TGCAGCGTTCGGAAACAGGACAACTCCTACGAGCAGTACTTC.

This chain uses TRBV19 with TRBJ2-5, with a weak D call TRBD2 (5 bases). Germline V CDR1 and CDR2: LNHDA, SQIVND (reference sequence). Trimming removed 2 bases at V and 1 base at J, with 8 bases between. The CDR3 contains 14 residues. The DNA for the CDR3 is TGTGCCAGTAGTATAACGGGAACCCAAGAGACCCAGTACTTC. It yields the protein CASSITGTQETQYF.

As regards this clone: One end of the junction varies from germline; a read error may be responsible. This CDR3 reads CASSLMPGYQGRGTEAFF. CDR3 sequence (DNA): TGTGCTAGCAGCTTAATGCCCGGGTATCAGGGTCGAGGCACTGAAGCTTTCTTT. The genes are TRBV7-7 and TRBJ1-1; perhaps TRBD1 as D (5 bases). The CDR3 length is 18 residues. Germline CDR1 reads SSHAT; CDR2 reads FNYEAQ (reference sequence). Together with reference TRBV7-7 and TRBJ1-1, the CDR3 gives the full variable domain: GAGVSQSPRYKVTKRGQDVTLRCDPISSHATLYWYQQALGQGPEFLTYFNYEAQPDKSGLPSDRFSAERPEGSISTLTIQRTEQRDSAMYRCASSLMPGYQGRGTEAFFGQGTRLTVV.